These 13 T cell receptor beta chains came from one sample sequenced in a study of identical twins. TCRdb reprocessed the 5' RACE reads via MiXCR and lists one record per CDR3 protein. The sample shows approximately 260,000 distinct CDR3 sequences, about an eighth of them seen only once. The sequencing input was memory (CD45RO+) T cells sorted from blood. These receptors were collected from a young woman in good health.

This clonotype was seen at least ten times. The chain is built from TRBV20-1 and TRBJ1-6; D unclear. CDR1 DFQATT and CDR2 SNEGSKA come from the germline V gene (reference sequence). V shed 6 bases and J shed 3 bases, with 15 bases lying between them. This CDR3 comprises 15 residues. CDR3 in amino acids: CSARLKGRYNSPLHF. CDR3 bases: TGCAGTGCCCGCCTTAAGGGCCGCTATAATTCACCCCTCCACTTT.

This clonotype came up many times. V usage is TRBV29-1 and J usage is TRBJ2-1; perhaps D is TRBD1 or TRBD2 (5 bases each). V was trimmed by 2 bases and J by 6 bases, leaving 14 bases between them. CDR1 and CDR2 from the germline V gene are SQVTM and ANQGSEA. The CDR3 length is 14 residues. The chain's CDR3 is CSVETSWGINEQFF. Written as DNA, the CDR3 is TGCAGCGTTGAAACTAGTTGGGGCATCAATGAGCAGTTCTTC.

There are a few counts of this clonotype. The chain couples TRBV9 to TRBJ2-3; TRBD2 aligns across 9 bases. V lost 0 bases to trimming and J lost 2 bases; unmatched junction nucleotides: 4. Germline CDR1 is SGDLS and CDR2 is YYNGEE. CDR3 length: 16 residues. CDR3 loop: CASSVEAGGDTDTQYF. CDR3 nucleotide sequence: TGTGCCAGCAGCGTAGAGGCGGGGGGGGACACAGATACGCAGTATTTT.

V and J are TRBV20-1 and TRBJ2-3, with 7 bases identical to TRBD1. The CDR3 is 11 amino acids. The junction had 9 bases not matched to a gene; V was cut back by 7 bases and J by 11 bases. Germline V lookup: CDR1 DFQATT, CDR2 SNEGSKA (reference sequence). This chain's CDR3 is CSGRGPLRQYF. CDR3 nucleotide sequence: TGCAGTGGAAGGGGGCCCCTTAGGCAGTATTTT.

This clonotype was detected a few times. This CDR3 is CASSQGGTAPRGYTF. The DNA for the CDR3 is TGTGCCAGCAGCCAGGGGGGCACAGCGCCGCGTGGCTACACCTTC. The chain has TRBV11-2 and TRBJ1-2; TRBD1 agrees at 7 bases. The ends lost 5 bases at V and 7 bases at J; junction bases unmatched: 13. Germline CDR1 reads SGHAT; CDR2 reads FQNNGV. The length of the CDR3 is 15 residues. The variable domain in full, with the rest retrieved from reference TRBV11-2 and TRBJ1-2, is EAGVAQSPRYKIIEKRQSVAFWCNPISGHATLYWYQQILGQGPKLLIQFQNNGVVDDSQLPKDRFSAERLKGVDSTLKIQPAKLEDSAVYLCASSQGGTAPRGYTFGSGTRLTVV.

This clonotype was counted between two and nine times. The rearrangement uses TRBV10-2 and TRBJ2-7; 9 nucleotides line up with TRBD1. The CDR3 is 14 amino acids. Germline loops: CDR1 WSHSY, CDR2 SAAADI. V shed 7 bases, J shed 4 bases, and the junction held 8 bases outside the gene matches. The CDR3 loop reads CASKRTGERYEQYF. CDR3 bases: TGCGCCAGCAAACGGACAGGGGAGAGGTACGAGCAGTACTTC.

This clonotype was observed at least ten times. The chain recombines TRBV5-1 with TRBJ2-3; TRBD2 might be the D (6 bases). In germline, CDR1 is SGHRS, CDR2 YFSETQ. This CDR3 region has 13 residues. Trimming stripped 7 bases from V and 0 bases from J, with 9 bases between. The CDR3 sequence: CASGDSSTDTQYF. DNA for the CDR3: TGCGCCAGCGGGGACTCGAGCACAGATACGCAGTATTTT.

This rearrangement joins TRBV21-1 to TRBJ2-7. TRBV21-1 is marked as a pseudogene. This CDR3 spans 13 amino acids. CDR3 nucleotide sequence: TGTGCCAGCAGCAATAACCTAGCCTACGAGCAGTACTTC. As protein: CASSNNLAYEQYF.

A few counts support this clonotype. V gene TRBV12-3 or TRBV12-4 combines with J gene TRBJ2-7; 7 positions agree with TRBD2. This CDR3 is built from 15 residues. The trim removed 5 bases at V and 7 bases at J, leaving 14 bases unmatched. CDR3 nucleotide sequence: TGTGCCAGCAGTCCCTTAGGGGCGGGAGCGGGAGAGCAGTACTTC. Amino acids: CASSPLGAGAGEQYF.

The V gene is TRBV10-3, the J gene TRBJ2-7; TRBD2 aligns across 8 bases. Germline trimming cut 2 bases from V and 0 bases from J; bases unmatched to any gene: 6. The CDR3 sequence is 16 residues long. Germline-derived CDR1 and CDR2 are ENHRY and SYGVKD. In nucleotides, the CDR3 is TGTGCCATCAGTGAGACGAAGCGGGAGAGCTCCTACGAGCAGTACTTC. This translates into CAISETKRESSYEQYF.

This clonotype occurred many times. CDR3 DNA: TGTGCCATCAGTGTTGACCCCCGAGGGGAGCAGTACTTC. Protein sequence: CAISVDPRGEQYF. The V and J genes are TRBV10-3 and TRBJ2-7, with TRBD2 as a possible D gene (5 bases). Germline CDR1 is ENHRY and CDR2 is SYGVKD. The V end was cut by 4 bases, the J end by 7 bases, with 14 bases between. The CDR3 is made up of 13 amino acids.

This chain connects TRBV18 to TRBJ2-5, with 9 bases identical to TRBD1. Looked up from germline, CDR1 is KGHSH and CDR2 is LQKENI. Trimming removed 3 bases from V and 5 bases from J; junction bases left unmatched: 4. CDR3 length: 14 residues. The CDR3 spells CASSPGTGFETQYF. In DNA, the CDR3 is TGTGCCAGCTCACCGGGGACAGGGTTTGAGACCCAGTACTTC.

This chain links TRBV5-1 with TRBJ2-1; D may be TRBD2 (6 bases). The V and J ends lost 4 bases and 8 bases respectively, with 13 bases between them. In germline, CDR1 is SGHRS, CDR2 YFSETQ. This CDR3 comprises 13 residues. The CDR3 nucleotides read TGCGCCAGCAGCCCCCAAACGGGGGATGAGCAGTTCTTC. It encodes CASSPQTGDEQFF.